What follows is one T cell receptor (beta chain) and its context. Its antigen is unidentified. The CDR3 runs 20 residues. J gave up 1 base and V 0 bases, and 13 bases lay outside the gene matches. Germline lookup yields CDR1 SGHAT and CDR2 FQNNGV. This entry belongs to a study of regulatory T cells in long-lasting Graves disease. Sequencing libraries for TCR beta were prepared with iRepertoire HTBI primers and Arm-PCR of CDR3 regions. As handled by the study authors: Analysis of the samples identified about 62 TRBV and 14 TRBJ segments. TCRdb ran MiXCR on the multiplex PCR reads and lists one entry per CDR3 protein. The V and J calls, along with clone size, are taken from TCRdb and not from the paper's own processing. This sample has roughly 320,000 distinct CDR3 sequences, with around 17% found just once. Time point noted: newly diagnosed GD, antithyroid drugs for less than 3 months. With RNA extracted from PBMCs as input, the TCR library was made.

Study findings and constraints: Newly diagnosed patients shared about a thousand public clonotypes; persistent patients shared more than 2,500.

The sample also formed part of further work on T cells in Graves' hyperthyroidism and ophthalmopathy. That study adds: Across 18 months, stable Graves' hyperthyroidism was marked by no progression to ophthalmopathy. Thyroid ultrasound and orbital computed tomography, with clinical symptoms and serum thyroxine and TRAb, informed diagnoses.

The source of this sequence is a man aged 35 to 55 with Graves disease. The source material was peripheral blood mononuclear cells (PBMCs), sampled at new diagnosis, from a patient treated with antithyroid drugs. This chain connects TRBV11-2 to TRBJ1-5; 9 bases are shared with TRBD1. DNA for the CDR3: TGTGCCAGCAGCTTAGATTGCCCAACCCCCGGGACAGGGAGCAATCAGCCCCAGCATTTT. This translates into CASSLDCPTPGTGSNQPQHF.